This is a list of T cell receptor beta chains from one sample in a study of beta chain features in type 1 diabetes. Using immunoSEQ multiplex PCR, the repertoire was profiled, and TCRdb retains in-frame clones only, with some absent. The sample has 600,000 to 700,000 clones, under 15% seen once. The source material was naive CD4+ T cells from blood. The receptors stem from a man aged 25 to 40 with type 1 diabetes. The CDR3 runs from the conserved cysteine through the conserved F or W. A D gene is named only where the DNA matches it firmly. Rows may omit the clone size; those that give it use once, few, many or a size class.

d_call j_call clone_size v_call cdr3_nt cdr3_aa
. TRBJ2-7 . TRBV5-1 TGCGCCAGCAGCTTCCCCGGGGCCTACGAGCAGTACTTC CASSFPGAYEQYF
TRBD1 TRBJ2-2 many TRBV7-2 TGTGCCAGCAGCTTTAGAGCAGGGGGCACCGGGGAGCTGTTTTTT CASSFRAGGTGELFF
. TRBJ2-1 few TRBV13 TGTGCCAGCAGCTTAACGCCCAATGAGCAGTTCTTC CASSLTPNEQFF
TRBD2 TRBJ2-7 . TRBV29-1 TGCAGCGTGGCGGGGGGCGCGTCCTACGAGCAGTACTTC CSVAGGASYEQYF
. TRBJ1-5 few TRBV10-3 TGTGCCATCAGTGAGTCGAGGAGTCGACAGCCCCAGCATTTT CAISESRSRQPQHF
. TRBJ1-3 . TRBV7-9 TGTGCCAGCAGCCCCCGGGACGGGAACTCTGGAAACACCATATATTTT CASSPRDGNSGNTIYF
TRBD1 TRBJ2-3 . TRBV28 TGTGCCAGCAGCTGGGACAGCGCCACAGATACGCAGTATTTT CASSWDSATDTQYF
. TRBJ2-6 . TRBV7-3 TGTGCCAGCAGCCCGCGACAGGCCTACCATTCTGGGGCCAACGTCCTGACTTTC CASSPRQAYHSGANVLTF
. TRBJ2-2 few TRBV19 TGTGCCAGTAGTTATTCCCCCGGGGAGCTGTTTTTT CASSYSPGELFF
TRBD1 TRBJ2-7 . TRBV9 TGTGCCAGCAGCGTCCGAGGGACAGGGGGCTACGAGCAGTACTTC CASSVRGTGGYEQYF
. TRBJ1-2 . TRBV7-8 TGTGCCAGCAGCTCTAGTAGGGGCTCCTATGGCTACACCTTC CASSSSRGSYGYTF
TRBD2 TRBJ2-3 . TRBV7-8 TGTGCCAGCAGCTTTGTTGTGGATCGGGGGGGCCGGACAGATACGCAGTATTTT CASSFVVDRGGRTDTQYF
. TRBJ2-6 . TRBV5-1 TGCGCCAGCAGCTTGCAGGACACTGGGGCCAACGTCCTGACTTTC CASSLQDTGANVLTF
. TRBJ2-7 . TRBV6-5 TGTGCCAGCAGTTACTCGGAGGGTAGCTCCTACGAGCAGTACTTC CASSYSEGSSYEQYF
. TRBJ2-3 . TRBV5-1 TGCGCCAGCAGCAACTTCCGAGGCCCGGGCACAGATACGCAGTATTTT CASSNFRGPGTDTQYF
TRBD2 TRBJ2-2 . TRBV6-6 TGTGCCAGCCCCACGGGAGGGGCTGACGGGGAGCTGTTTTTT CASPTGGADGELFF
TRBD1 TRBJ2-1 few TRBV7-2 TGTGCCAGCAGCCTGGGACAGGGGGCGCTTGAGCAGTTCTTC CASSLGQGALEQFF
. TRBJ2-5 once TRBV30 TGTGCCTGGAGTGCGGGAGGGGGCAAAGAGACCCAGTACTTC CAWSAGGGKETQYF
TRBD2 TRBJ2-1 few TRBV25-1 TGTGCCAGCATCCAAGCGGGGGCCTACAATGAGCAGTTCTTC CASIQAGAYNEQFF
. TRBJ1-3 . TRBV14 TGTGCCAGCAGCCACCCTACAGGGTTCTCTGGAAACACCATATATTTT CASSHPTGFSGNTIYF
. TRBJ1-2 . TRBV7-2 TGTGCCAGCAGCTTAGACGGTCCTAACTATGGCTACACCTTC CASSLDGPNYGYTF
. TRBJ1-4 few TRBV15 TGTGCCACCAGCAGAGAGGGGGCGCTTAATGAAAAACTGTTTTTT CATSREGALNEKLFF